The 5 T cell receptor beta chains below all came from one sample that was sequenced in a study of blood T cells in healthy people across ages. Combining a sample-barcoded 5' primer with a J-beta primer mix, a second PCR ran for roughly 7 to 12 cycles. Via MiXCR, TCRdb re-called the 5' RACE reads, giving one row per CDR3 protein. This table has about 640,000 distinct CDR3 sequences, about 54% appearing once. Material for sequencing was blood. These receptors originate from a man aged 55 to 70 in good health.

This clonotype was detected once. V usage is TRBV20-1 and J usage is TRBJ1-1; D possibly corresponds to TRBD1 (5 bases). The germline V and J ends were trimmed by 7 bases and 5 bases, with 17 bases remaining between them. Germline values: CDR1 DFQATT, CDR2 SNEGSKA (reference sequence). The CDR3 is 13 amino acids. CDR3 in amino acids: CSVGGGARTEAFF. The DNA for the CDR3 is TGCAGTGTCGGAGGAGGGGCGAGGACTGAAGCTTTCTTT.

V usage is TRBV20-1 and J usage is TRBJ2-2, with 9 bases lining up with TRBD2. The CDR3 totals 15 residues. The germline gives CDR1 DFQATT, CDR2 SNEGSKA (reference sequence). V was pared by 1 base and J by 6 bases, with 6 bases of the junction left unmatched. The CDR3 is CSARGNSGGAGELFF. The CDR3 coding sequence is TGCAGTGCTAGAGGAAATAGCGGGGGAGCCGGGGAGCTGTTTTTT.

The V call is TRBV6-6, the J call TRBJ1-1, with 8 nucleotides matching TRBD1. CDR1 MNHNY and CDR2 SVGAGI come from the germline V gene (reference sequence). This CDR3 is built from 14 residues. Trimming at V came to 7 bases and at J to 0 bases, leaving 4 bases not matched to a gene. The CDR3 nucleotides are TGTGCCAGCACCGGACAGGGTTTGAACACTGAAGCTTTCTTT. Its translation is CASTGQGLNTEAFF.

V is TRBV6-1 and J is TRBJ2-5; 8 nucleotides match TRBD1. Trimming at V came to 7 bases and at J to 3 bases, leaving 7 bases not matched to a gene. CDR3 length: 14 amino acids. In germline, CDR1 is MNHNS, CDR2 SASEGT. CDR3 in DNA: TGTGCCAGCAACCCGGGACAGGTTAAAGAGACCCAGTACTTC. Its translation is CASNPGQVKETQYF.

The rearrangement links TRBV19 to TRBJ1-5; D perhaps matches TRBD1 (6 bases). There are 14 residues in the CDR3. Germline V gene data show CDR1 as LNHDA and CDR2 as SQIVND (reference sequence). Trimming stripped 3 bases from V and 7 bases from J, with 13 bases between. CDR3 sequence: CASSMMGGLQPQHF. The CDR3 DNA is TGTGCCAGTAGTATGATGGGGGGGCTACAGCCCCAGCATTTT.